This passage covers 19 T cell receptor beta chains from one sample sequenced in a study of T cell repertoires in cytomegalovirus infection. TCRdb ran MiXCR on the reads and lists one entry per CDR3 protein. In the table there are roughly 81,000 distinct CDR3 sequences, 3% to 4.5% of which are singletons. The sample consisted of PBMCs. The receptors here all came from a human donor in good health (CMV status not recorded). Some clones in this sample may be carry-over from other donors' samples.

There are many counts of this clonotype. The chain has TRBV6-2 or TRBV6-3 and TRBJ2-7; no definite D call. This CDR3 spans 14 amino acids. Per germline, CDR1 MNHEY and CDR2 SVGEGT. The V gene lost 0 bases and the J gene lost 3 bases, with 9 bases spanning the gap. Here the CDR3 DNA reads TGTGCCAGCAGTTACTCTTTACCCGGCTACGAGCAGTACTTC. Translated: CASSYSLPGYEQYF.

The table lists this clonotype with many counts. This chain joins TRBV12-3 or TRBV12-4 and TRBJ2-4, with 8 bases lining up with TRBD1. The junction had 4 bases not matched to a gene; V was cut back by 5 bases and J by 7 bases. The CDR3 extends over 13 amino acids. For the CDR3, the DNA is TGTGCCAGCAGTGAACGGACAGGGAACATTCAGTACTTC. This codes for CASSERTGNIQYF.

This clonotype came up many times. The V call is TRBV7-9, the J call TRBJ2-7; tentatively, D is TRBD1 or TRBD2 (5 bases each). V lost 4 bases to trimming and J lost 1 base, with 8 bases between them. Per germline, CDR1 SEHNR and CDR2 FQNEAQ (reference sequence). The CDR3 consists of 13 residues. The CDR3, as DNA: TGTGCCAGCAGCTCTGGGGGATCCTACGAGCAGTACTTC. Its protein is CASSSGGSYEQYF.

This clonotype was detected ten times or more. V is TRBV4-3 and J is TRBJ1-5, with D perhaps TRBD1 (6 bases). The germline gives CDR1 LGHNA, CDR2 YSLEER. With 0 bases removed from V and 3 bases from J, the gap between germline ends came to 12 bases. The CDR3 is made up of 16 amino acids. CDR3 region: CASSQDWTADNQPQHF. CDR3 sequence (DNA): TGCGCCAGCAGCCAAGATTGGACAGCTGACAATCAGCCCCAGCATTTT.

This clonotype was found many times. V is TRBV7-2 and J is TRBJ1-6, with 8 bases that match TRBD1. The CDR3 covers 15 residues. Germline CDR1 is SGHTA and CDR2 is FQGNSA. With V trimmed by 6 bases and J by 5 bases, 6 bases remained unmatched. CDR3 sequence (DNA): TGTGCCAGCAGTGGACACAGGGGGGATAATTCACCCCTCCACTTT. Its translation is CASSGHRGDNSPLHF.

This clonotype was observed at least ten times. V and J are TRBV7-2 and TRBJ1-6; a possible D gene is TRBD1 (5 bases). The CDR3 length is 15 residues. Germline V CDR1 and CDR2: SGHTA, FQGNSA. Trimming removed 5 bases at V and 8 bases at J, with 16 bases between. The CDR3 coding sequence is TGTGCCAGCAGCCCCCCCTCGGGGGAGTATTCACCCCTCCACTTT. Protein: CASSPPSGEYSPLHF.

This clonotype has a count of ten or more. Its ends do not fully match the called genes, so a read error is possible. This sequence joins TRBV28 and TRBJ2-7; no definite D call. This CDR3 is built from 13 residues. CDR1 MDHEN and CDR2 SYDVKM come from the germline V gene. The DNA for the CDR3 is TGTGCCAGCACTTTAGGATTTCGCTACGAGCAGTACTTC. It translates to CASTLGFRYEQYF.

This clonotype occurred many times. V gene TRBV5-6 combines with J gene TRBJ2-5; D uncertain. This CDR3 has 16 residues. Trimming removed 4 bases from V and 2 bases from J, with 18 bases in between. Per the germline V gene, CDR1 is SGHDT and CDR2 is YYEEEE. CDR3 coding DNA: TGTGCCAGCAGCGGTAGCTCCCGGCGATGGCAAGAGACCCAGTACTTC. It translates to CASSGSSRRWQETQYF.

This clonotype has at least ten counts. The chain recombines TRBV5-1 with TRBJ1-4, with 9 nucleotides matching TRBD1. The CDR3 has 15 amino acids. Germline V gives CDR1 SGHRS, CDR2 YFSETQ. Losses at the gene ends were 4 bases for V and 8 bases for J; bases not matched to a gene: 9. The CDR3, as DNA: TGCGCCAGCAGCCTCACGGGACAGGGTTACGAAAAACTGTTTTTT. Translating gives CASSLTGQGYEKLFF.

This clonotype was recorded many times. The junction shows a germline mismatch at one end, possibly a read error. The chain is built from TRBV5-5 and TRBJ2-7, with unresolved D. This CDR3 contains 13 residues. From germline, CDR1 is SGHKS and CDR2 YYEKEE (reference sequence). The CDR3 protein is CVSSSTTTYEQYF. In DNA form, the CDR3 reads TGTGTCAGCAGTTCCACCACGACCTACGAGCAGTACTTC.

This clonotype was observed many times. This chain uses TRBV7-2 with TRBJ2-1; 9 bases fit TRBD2. This CDR3 contains 13 residues. V trimming: 6 bases; J trimming: 13 bases; junction bases outside the gene matches: 10. Germline values: CDR1 SGHTA, CDR2 FQGNSA. The CDR3 nucleotides are TGTGCCAGCAGACCCGGGACTAGCCCATTTCAGTTCTTC. This translates into CASRPGTSPFQFF. The whole variable domain, filled in from reference TRBV7-2 and TRBJ2-1, reads GAGVSQSPSNKVTEKGKDVELRCDPISGHTALYWYRQSLGQGLEFLIYFQGNSAPDKSGLPSDRFSAERTGGSVSTLTIQRTQQEDSAVYLCASRPGTSPFQFFGPGTRLTVL.

This clonotype was counted ten times or more. The chain has TRBV19 and TRBJ2-6; perhaps TRBD1 as D (6 bases). Germline CDR1 reads LNHDA; CDR2 reads SQIVND (reference sequence). V was shortened by 5 bases and J by 4 bases, with 21 bases between the two germline ends. CDR3 length equals 18 residues. The CDR3 sequence: CASSPKPQGIVGANVLTF. CDR3 DNA sequence: TGTGCCAGTAGTCCAAAACCACAGGGAATCGTGGGGGCCAACGTCCTGACTTTC.

This clonotype was picked up many times. The CDR3 coding sequence is TGTGCCAGCAGCCCCGGGGGGGGCGGCTATGGCTACACCTTC. Its protein is CASSPGGGGYGYTF. The genes are TRBV7-2 and TRBJ1-2; D perhaps matches TRBD1 (6 bases). Looked up from germline, CDR1 is SGHTA and CDR2 is FQGNSA. This CDR3 has 14 amino acids. The V gene lost 5 bases and the J gene lost 4 bases, with 14 bases spanning the gap.

This rearrangement joins TRBV30 to TRBJ2-7; a possible D gene is TRBD1 (6 bases). The germline gives CDR1 GTSNPN, CDR2 SVGIG (reference sequence). V lost 5 bases to trimming and J lost 6 bases, with 29 bases between them. The CDR3 runs to 17 residues. The CDR3 bases are TGTGCCTGGGCCTCCGGACAGTTAACGCCCCTTTCCGGCGAGCAGTACTTC. It is translated as CAWASGQLTPLSGEQYF.

This clonotype was seen repeatedly, ten times or more. The V gene is TRBV7-2, the J gene TRBJ2-3; 7 bases align to TRBD2. Trimming removed 3 bases from V and 0 bases from J; junction bases left unmatched: 3. Looked up from germline, CDR1 is SGHTA and CDR2 is FQGNSA. This CDR3 comprises 15 residues. Here the CDR3 reads CASSFGGFSTDTQYF. The CDR3 nucleotides are TGTGCCAGCAGCTTCGGGGGGTTCAGCACAGATACGCAGTATTTT. The whole variable domain, filled in from reference TRBV7-2 and TRBJ2-3, reads GAGVSQSPSNKVTEKGKDVELRCDPISGHTALYWYRQSLGQGLEFLIYFQGNSAPDKSGLPSDRFSAERTGGSVSTLTIQRTQQEDSAVYLCASSFGGFSTDTQYFGPGTRLTVL.

The chain joins TRBV7-6 to TRBJ2-1, with D perhaps TRBD2 (7 bases). The germline V gene has CDR1 SGHVS and CDR2 FNYEAQ. Deletions cut 1 base from V and 7 bases from J, with 17 bases between. The CDR3 spans 16 residues. The CDR3 region has the DNA TGTGCCAGCAGCTTAGGGGGGGGGGGGGCGGGGAATGAGCAGTTCTTC. Amino acid sequence: CASSLGGGGAGNEQFF. Combining the CDR3 with reference TRBV7-6 and TRBJ2-1 gives the whole variable domain GAGVSQSPRYKVTKRGQDVALRCDPISGHVSLYWYRQALGQGPEFLTYFNYEAQQDKSGLPNDRFSAERPEGSISTLTIQRTEQRDSAMYRCASSLGGGGAGNEQFFGPGTRLTVL.

This clonotype was recorded at least ten times. The chain combines TRBV4-2 with TRBJ1-2, with TRBD1 matching over 9 bases. Germline V lookup: CDR1 LGHNA, CDR2 YNFKEQ. The CDR3 runs to 16 residues. V lost 2 bases, J lost 5 bases, and 9 bases stayed unmatched. CDR3 loop: CASSQTGTGKGYGYTF. CDR3 sequence (DNA): TGTGCCAGCAGCCAAACCGGGACAGGGAAGGGGTATGGCTACACCTTC.

This clonotype was seen only a few times. This may come from a read error, since a much larger clone is one base off. The chain links TRBV7-2 to TRBJ1-4, with 10 bases that match TRBD1. There are 15 residues in the CDR3. Germline V gives CDR1 SGHTA, CDR2 FQGNSA. DNA of the CDR3: TGTGCCAGAAGCTACCCGGGACAGGGGAATGAAAAACTGTTTTTT. This encodes CARSYPGQGNEKLFF.

This clonotype has a count of ten or more. The gene calls are TRBV20-1 and TRBJ2-7; unclear D gene. The V and J ends lost 3 bases and 2 bases respectively, with 11 bases between them. The CDR3 is 13 amino acids. Looked up from germline, CDR1 is DFQATT and CDR2 is SNEGSKA (reference sequence). The CDR3, as DNA: TGCAGTGCTAGTCCATGGACCACCTACGAGCAGTACTTC. It codes for CSASPWTTYEQYF.